The 11 T cell receptor beta chains reported below all come from one sample, sequenced in a study of vaccination effects on CD4 cells after COVID-19. Their cognate antigens are unknown. Using immunoSEQ multiplex PCR, the repertoire was profiled, and TCRdb retains in-frame clones only, with some absent. The table has about 68,000 clones, over 70% seen once. After expansion with viral peptide pools in the ViraFEST assay, antigen-specific CD4+ T cells were sequenced. Upon completion of about 10 days in culture, CD4+ T cells were isolated. According to the study, vaccine recipients showed no prior SARS-CoV-2 infection and negative nucleocapsid antibodies. The source material was CD4+ T cells from PBMCs cultured with SARS-CoV-2 spike peptides, sampled before COVID-19 vaccination. All receptors derive from a human donor who received a COVID-19 vaccine.

J is TRBJ2-3 and V is TRBV19; 9 nucleotides align to TRBD2. The V and J ends lost 6 bases and 1 base, in that order; junction bases with no gene match: 2. Germline V gene sequence: CDR1 LNHDA, CDR2 SQIVND (reference sequence). The CDR3 loop spans 14 amino acids. The CDR3 nucleotides read TGTGCCAGTAGAAGGACTAGCGGCACAGATACGCAGTATTTT. Translation: CASRRTSGTDTQYF.

This clone has just one count. V is TRBV18 and J is TRBJ2-1, with no clear D. Trimming took off 3 bases at V and 7 bases at J, with 10 bases between the two ends. This CDR3 is 13 amino acids long. Germline V lookup: CDR1 KGHSH, CDR2 LQKENI. In DNA form, the CDR3 reads TGTGCCAGCTCACCCCTGGAGATGAATGAGCAGTTCTTC. Translating gives CASSPLEMNEQFF.

The chain employs TRBV24-1 and TRBJ2-2; no reliable D call. Trimming cost V 5 bases and J 6 bases, with 9 bases left between them. CDR3 length equals 13 residues. Per the germline V gene, CDR1 is KGHDR and CDR2 is SFDVKD. The CDR3 DNA follows: TGTGCCACCAGTGGAGTGGGCTCCGGGGAGCTGTTTTTT. Translation gives CATSGVGSGELFF.

The chain joins TRBV24-1 to TRBJ1-2; D may be TRBD1 (6 bases). V was trimmed by 1 base and J by 8 bases, leaving 19 bases between them. The length of the CDR3 is 16 residues. Germline-derived CDR1 and CDR2 are KGHDR and SFDVKD. As DNA, the CDR3 is TGTGCCACCAGTGATTTAAACCCGGGGGGCGCATACGGCTACACCTTC. Translating it yields CATSDLNPGGAYGYTF.

The V and J genes are TRBV9 and TRBJ2-2; TRBD1 matches 10 bases. The CDR3 runs 18 residues. V trimming: 4 bases; J trimming: 1 base; junction bases outside the gene matches: 10. Germline CDR1 is SGDLS and CDR2 is YYNGEE. DNA of the CDR3: TGTGCCAGCAGCAGCCGACAGGGGGCTCTAAGGAACACCGGGGAGCTGTTTTTT. This translates into CASSSRQGALRNTGELFF.

This clone is a singleton in its sample. The rearrangement links TRBV27 to TRBJ1-4, with D possibly TRBD1 on 5 matching bases. This CDR3 region has 15 residues. V lost 5 bases and J lost 4, with 14 bases in between. Germline V gives CDR1 MNHEY, CDR2 SMNVEV (reference sequence). Here the CDR3 reads CASSGGDSLNEKLFF. The CDR3 coding sequence is TGTGCCAGCAGTGGAGGAGACAGCCTTAATGAAAAACTGTTTTTT.

The V and J genes are TRBV4-3 and TRBJ1-4; TRBD1 matches at 8 bases. Germline CDR1 is LGHNA and CDR2 is YSLEER. The CDR3 is made up of 15 amino acids. The V segment lost 1 base and the J segment 4 bases; nucleotides outside the gene matches: 2. The DNA of the CDR3 is TGCGCCAGCAGCCAAGCGGACAGGGATAATGAAAAACTGTTTTTT. Residues: CASSQADRDNEKLFF.

The rearrangement uses TRBV6-5 and TRBJ2-1, with D perhaps TRBD2 (7 bases). This CDR3 is 15 amino acids long. Germline loops: CDR1 MNHEY, CDR2 SVGAGI. V shed 6 bases and J shed 4 bases, with 16 bases lying between them. CDR3 coding DNA: TGTGCCAGCAGGCCTTTGGGAGGGGGGTACAATGAGCAGTTCTTC. It yields the protein CASRPLGGGYNEQFF.

V gene TRBV6-4 combines with J gene TRBJ1-1; D call uncertain. The CDR3 runs to 17 residues. Trimming shortened V by 0 bases and J by 5 bases, and 19 bases separated the two germline ends. Germline lookup yields CDR1 MRHNA and CDR2 SNTAGT. The chain's CDR3 is CASSDSFSPTGRTEAFF. In DNA, the CDR3 is TGTGCCAGCAGTGACTCGTTCAGCCCGACGGGGAGAACTGAAGCTTTCTTT.

This clone was counted once. The CDR3: CASSIEGQNKFQPQHF. DNA of the CDR3: TGTGCCAGTAGTATTGAAGGTCAGAACAAATTTCAGCCCCAGCATTTT. The chain is built from TRBV19 and TRBJ1-5, with D hard to call. CDR1 and CDR2 from the germline V gene are LNHDA and SQIVND (reference sequence). The CDR3 has 16 amino acids. V was shortened by 3 bases and J by 6 bases, with 18 bases between the two germline ends. Full variable domain (missing parts from reference TRBV19 and TRBJ1-5): DGGITQSPKYLFRKEGQNVTLSCEQNLNHDAMYWYRQDPGQGLRLIYYSQIVNDFQKGDIAEGYSVSREKKESFPLTVTSAQKNPTAFYLCASSIEGQNKFQPQHFGDGTRLSIL.

This clone was picked up one time. This chain uses TRBV27 with TRBJ2-1; 11 bases match TRBD2. CDR1 is MNHEY, CDR2 SMNVEV, per germline (reference sequence). The V gene end was trimmed by 2 bases and the J gene end by 4 bases; junction bases not matched to a gene: 7. The CDR3 contains 17 residues. In nucleotides, the CDR3 is TGTGCCAGCAGTTTACGCCTAGCGGGGGGAAGTTACAATGAGCAGTTCTTC. This codes for CASSLRLAGGSYNEQFF.